These 10 T cell receptor beta chains came from one sample sequenced in a study of human T cells and chemical hapten exposure (dated by TCRdb to the early 2020s). The time point label corresponds to: patch test 3, about 24 weeks after DPC sensitization. In the paper's terms, the treatment or condition label means: therapeutic diphenylcyclopropenone sensitization with weekly scalp DPC. Total RNA was extracted from unfractionated whole blood that had been collected in Tempus Blood RNA tubes. The method was RACE. Reads for this sample came from a NextSeq 500. TCRdb reworked the public reads: Q25 trimming with fastp, MiXCR clone assembly, productive beta chains retained. Identical CDR3 proteins give one entry, which carries the most common genes and DNA. This sample holds about 39,000 distinct CDR3 sequences; approximately 12% were observed only once. Roughly 2.5% of the sample belongs to the ten largest clones.

The sample was whole blood, taken in connection with sensitization to the hapten diphenylcyclopropenone (DPC). These receptors were collected from a middle-aged woman with alopecia areata. Some clones in this sample may be carry-over from other donors' samples.

The rearrangement joins TRBV18 to TRBJ2-7, with TRBD1 as a possible D gene (8 bases). Trimming cost V 2 bases and J 1 base, with 21 bases left between them. The CDR3 totals 18 residues. Germline values: CDR1 KGHSH, CDR2 LQKENI. In nucleotides, the CDR3 is TGTGCCAGCTCACCAACCAGGGGGCGGGAGTACCGGTCCTACGAGCAGTACTTC. Amino acid sequence: CASSPTRGREYRSYEQYF.

The sample holds many counts of this clonotype. The chain is built from TRBV19 and TRBJ2-5; 7 bases are shared with TRBD2. Germline values: CDR1 LNHDA, CDR2 SQIVND (reference sequence). The CDR3 has 15 amino acids. J was trimmed by 1 base and V by 3 bases; bases with no gene match: 5. CDR3 nucleotides: TGTGCCAGTAGTATGGCGGGGGAGGTCCAAGAGACCCAGTACTTC. This codes for CASSMAGEVQETQYF.

This clonotype was seen at least ten times. The chain recombines TRBV4-2 with TRBJ2-4; 11 positions match TRBD2. The CDR3 length is 17 residues. Germline CDR1 is LGHNA and CDR2 is YNFKEQ. V was clipped by 2 bases and J by 9 bases; unmatched bases: 12. CDR3 DNA sequence: TGTGCCAGCAGCCAATCTCTAGCGGGAGGCCCGGAGAGCATTCAGTACTTC. Its protein product is CASSQSLAGGPESIQYF.

The sample holds many counts of this clonotype. The chain combines TRBV11-2 with TRBJ2-3; D is possibly TRBD1 (6 bases). The ends were cut back, 5 bases at V and 1 base at J, with 13 bases in the middle. There are 15 residues in the CDR3. Germline CDR1 reads SGHAT; CDR2 reads FQNNGV. The CDR3 reads CASSALGGRTDTQYF. For the CDR3, the DNA is TGTGCCAGCAGCGCTCTTGGGGGCCGCACAGATACGCAGTATTTT.

Many counts were recorded for this clonotype. This chain joins TRBV4-3 and TRBJ1-5; TRBD1 is a possible D gene (6 bases). The CDR3 runs 18 residues. V was pared by 0 bases and J by 7 bases, with 22 bases between. Germline CDR1 reads LGHNA; CDR2 reads YSLEER. CDR3 sequence: CASSQDPSWGGPVQPQHF. In DNA form, the CDR3 reads TGCGCCAGCAGCCAAGACCCTTCGTGGGGGGGGCCGGTACAGCCCCAGCATTTT.

This chain links TRBV28 with TRBJ1-6; perhaps TRBD1 as D (5 bases). Between the trimmed V and J ends, which lost 5 bases and 7 bases, there was a span of 15 bases. The CDR3 totals 15 residues. CDR1 is MDHEN, CDR2 SYDVKM, per germline. The CDR3 loop is CASSPPGRTNSPLHF. In DNA form, the CDR3 reads TGTGCCAGCAGTCCTCCGGGCAGGACAAATTCACCCCTCCACTTT.

Many counts were recorded for this clonotype. The rearrangement links TRBV7-8 to TRBJ2-3, with unresolved D. The V gene lost 7 bases and the J gene lost 5 bases, with 7 bases spanning the gap. This CDR3 region has 11 residues. The germline V gene has CDR1 SGHVS and CDR2 FQNEAQ. The CDR3 loop reads CASTVQDTQYF. CDR3 bases: TGTGCCAGCACCGTCCAAGATACGCAGTATTTT.

This chain joins TRBV10-3 and TRBJ2-3, with D uncertain. This CDR3 is built from 15 residues. Germline values: CDR1 ENHRY, CDR2 SYGVKD. V lost 0 bases and J 2 bases, leaving 9 bases between the germline ends. The CDR3 coding sequence is TGTGCCATCAGTGAGTCGAGAAGGATCACAGATACGCAGTATTTT. This gives the protein CAISESRRITDTQYF.

The CDR3 protein is CASSQDQWGGTEAFF. For the CDR3, the DNA is TGTGCCAGCAGCCAAGATCAATGGGGGGGGACTGAAGCTTTCTTT. The J gene is TRBJ1-1, the V gene TRBV4-2, with D tentatively TRBD1 (5 bases). CDR1 and CDR2 from the germline V gene are LGHNA and YNFKEQ. Trimming stripped 0 bases from V and 5 bases from J, with 13 bases between. CDR3 size: 15 residues.

In its sample, this clonotype was seen once. This clone may be a read error of a much larger clone one base away. The chain carries TRBV28 and TRBJ1-5; 12 bases agree with TRBD1. The CDR3 is 15 amino acids. The germline gives CDR1 MDHEN, CDR2 SYDVKM. V dropped 8 bases and J dropped 2; count of bases not matched to a gene: 4. The CDR3 reads CASPGQGAGNQPQHF. The CDR3 bases are TGTGCCAGCCCGGGACAGGGGGCCGGCAATCAGCCCCAGCATTTT. Complete variable domain (other parts from reference TRBV28 and TRBJ1-5): DVKVTQSSRYLVKRTGEKVFLECVQDMDHENMFWYRQDPGLGLRLIYFSYDVKMKEKGDIPEGYSVSREKKERFSLILESASTNQTSMYLCASPGQGAGNQPQHFGDGTRLSIL.